The 12 T cell receptor beta chains below come from one sample, sequenced in a study of glioma-infiltrating T cells after dendritic cell vaccination. Some clones are missing from TCRdb's copy, which holds only in-frame ones; the method was immunoSEQ multiplex PCR. The repertoire holds about 32,000 clones, 90% seen once, with 2.2% in the top ten. The specimen was blood, collected before dendritic cell vaccination. These receptors came from a human donor with glioblastoma.

This clone was observed a single time. This sequence joins TRBV19 and TRBJ1-4; 12 bases are a match to TRBD1. The CDR3 spans 16 residues. Germline assignment: CDR1 LNHDA and CDR2 SQIVND (reference sequence). V dropped 9 bases and J dropped 10; count of bases not matched to a gene: 15. CDR3 sequence (DNA): TGTGCCAGCAAGGGGGGACAGGGGGCTCTGCGTGGAAAACTGTTTTTT. Translation: CASKGGQGALRGKLFF.

The chain recombines TRBV7-8 with TRBJ2-3, with TRBD1 as a possible D gene (5 bases). The CDR3 is 18 amino acids. Per germline, CDR1 SGHVS and CDR2 FQNEAQ. V was pared by 1 base and J by 2 bases, with 19 bases between. DNA of the CDR3: TGTGCCAGCAGCTTAGTTAACCCTCGTCAGGGTAACACAGATACGCAGTATTTT. This sequence encodes CASSLVNPRQGNTDTQYF.

V gene TRBV7-2 combines with J gene TRBJ2-6, with D perhaps matching TRBD2 (7 bases). From germline, CDR1 is SGHTA and CDR2 FQGNSA. With 5 bases removed from V and 2 bases from J, the gap between germline ends came to 16 bases. The CDR3 covers 17 residues. The CDR3 coding sequence is TGTGCCAGCAGCCTTAGTGGCGGGGGCACTGGGGCCAACGTCCTGACTTTC. Protein sequence: CASSLSGGGTGANVLTF.

CDR3 nucleotides: TGTGCCATCAGTGAGCTTACTAGCGGAACCTCCTACGAGCAGTACTTC. Its translation: CAISELTSGTSYEQYF. J is TRBJ2-5 and V is TRBV10-3, with TRBD2 identical over 8 bases. The J call is in doubt because the DNA end fits TRBJ2-7 better. This CDR3 is built from 16 residues. Per germline, CDR1 ENHRY and CDR2 SYGVKD.

This chain connects TRBV21-1 to TRBJ2-3; TRBD2 reflects the table's D call only, with no check against the DNA. TRBV21-1 is classified as a pseudogene. CDR3 length: 15 amino acids. CDR3 protein: CASSKVLGPTDTQYF. In nucleotides, the CDR3 is TGTGCCAGCAGCAAAGTACTCGGTCCCACAGATACGCAGTATTTT.

This clone has a single count. The genes are TRBV5-5 and TRBJ1-6; 8 bases are a match to TRBD1. The CDR3 is 14 amino acids. CDR1 and CDR2 from the germline V gene are SGHKS and YYEKEE (reference sequence). The V segment lost 4 bases and the J segment 10 bases; nucleotides outside the gene matches: 7. The CDR3 region is CASSTGTGTSPLHF. The CDR3 nucleotides are TGTGCCAGCAGCACAGGGACAGGAACCTCACCCCTCCACTTT.

The V and J genes are TRBV5-6 and TRBJ2-5; 13 nucleotides agree with TRBD2. Germline values: CDR1 SGHDT, CDR2 YYEEEE. V was pared by 4 bases and J by 4 bases, with 16 bases of the junction left unmatched. The CDR3 has 19 amino acids. The CDR3 protein is CASSLTSGGASFERETQYF. DNA of the CDR3: TGTGCCAGCAGCCTCACTAGCGGGGGGGCCTCATTTGAAAGAGAGACCCAGTACTTC.

The chain combines TRBV6-1 with TRBJ1-1; 7 nucleotides align to TRBD1. Germline values: CDR1 MNHNS, CDR2 SASEGT. The trim removed 4 bases at V and 5 bases at J, leaving 1 base unmatched. The CDR3 has 12 residues. DNA for the CDR3: TGTGCCAGCAGTGTGGGACAGACTGAAGCTTTCTTT. Encoded protein: CASSVGQTEAFF.

The chain couples TRBV5-1 to TRBJ1-4; 8 bases are a match to TRBD1. CDR3 length: 15 residues. J was trimmed by 0 bases and V by 5 bases; bases with no gene match: 3. Germline lookup yields CDR1 SGHRS and CDR2 YFSETQ. The CDR3 spells CASSKDRATNEKLFF. DNA for the CDR3: TGCGCCAGCAGTAAGGACAGGGCAACTAATGAAAAACTGTTTTTT. Filled out from reference TRBV5-1 and TRBJ1-4, the complete variable domain reads KAGVTQTPRYLIKTRGQQVTLSCSPISGHRSVSWYQQTPGQGLQFLFEYFSETQRNKGNFPGRFSGRQFSNSRSEMNVSTLELGDSALYLCASSKDRATNEKLFFGSGTQLSVL.

Comments on this clone: Different DNA sequences within this sample yield the same CDR3. The V call is TRBV7-2, the J call TRBJ2-5, with 7 positions matching TRBD2. The CDR3 spans 14 residues. CDR1 and CDR2 from the germline V gene are SGHTA and FQGNSA. Trimming removed 4 bases from V and 4 bases from J; junction bases left unmatched: 6. Here the CDR3 reads CASSSRSGGETQYF. The CDR3 DNA sequence: TGTGCCAGCAGCTCCAGGTCGGGGGGAGAGACCCAGTACTTC. The full variable domain, completed using reference TRBV7-2 and TRBJ2-5, is GAGVSQSPSNKVTEKGKDVELRCDPISGHTALYWYRQSLGQGLEFLIYFQGNSAPDKSGLPSDRFSAERTGGSVSTLTIQRTQQEDSAVYLCASSSRSGGETQYFGPGTRLLVL.

DNA of the CDR3: TGTGCCAGCAGCTTGCGCAGGACCCAGTACTTC. Residues: CASSLRRTQYF. The rearrangement links TRBV5-6 to TRBJ2-5; D remains unclear. Trimming pared 1 base from V and 7 bases from J, leaving 5 bases between. Germline V gene lookup returns CDR1 SGHDT and CDR2 YYEEEE. The CDR3 sequence is 11 residues long.

The rearrangement joins TRBV4-2 to TRBJ1-1; D is unresolved. V was pared by 1 base and J by 3 bases, with 9 bases between. This CDR3 contains 14 residues. Germline V lookup: CDR1 LGHNA, CDR2 YNFKEQ. The CDR3 spells CASSQAVVYTEAFF. For the CDR3, the DNA is TGTGCCAGCAGCCAAGCGGTGGTTTACACTGAAGCTTTCTTT.